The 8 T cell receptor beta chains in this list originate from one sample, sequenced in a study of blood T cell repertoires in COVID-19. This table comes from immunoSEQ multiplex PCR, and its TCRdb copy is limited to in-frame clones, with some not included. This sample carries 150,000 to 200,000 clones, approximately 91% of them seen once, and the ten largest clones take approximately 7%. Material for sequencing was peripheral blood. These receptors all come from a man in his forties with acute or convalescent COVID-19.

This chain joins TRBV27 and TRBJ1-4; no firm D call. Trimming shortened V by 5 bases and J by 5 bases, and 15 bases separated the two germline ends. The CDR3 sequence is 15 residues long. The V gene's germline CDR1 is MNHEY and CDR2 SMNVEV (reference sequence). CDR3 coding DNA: TGTGCCAGCAGTGTCCGGTGGACGGGAAATGAAAAACTGTTTTTT. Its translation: CASSVRWTGNEKLFF.

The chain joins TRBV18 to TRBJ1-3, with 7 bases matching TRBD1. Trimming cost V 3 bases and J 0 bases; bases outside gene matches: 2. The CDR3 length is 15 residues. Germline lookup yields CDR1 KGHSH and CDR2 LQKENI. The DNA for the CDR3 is TGTGCCAGCTCACCGGGACAGCGCTCTGGAAACACCATATATTTT. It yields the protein CASSPGQRSGNTIYF.

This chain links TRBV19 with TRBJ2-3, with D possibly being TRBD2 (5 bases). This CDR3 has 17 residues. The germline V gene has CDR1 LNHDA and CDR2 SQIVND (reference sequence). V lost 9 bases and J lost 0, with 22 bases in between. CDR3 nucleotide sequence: TGTGCCAGATGGGGAGCGGATTCCGTTACTAGCACAGATACGCAGTATTTT. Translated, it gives CARWGADSVTSTDTQYF.

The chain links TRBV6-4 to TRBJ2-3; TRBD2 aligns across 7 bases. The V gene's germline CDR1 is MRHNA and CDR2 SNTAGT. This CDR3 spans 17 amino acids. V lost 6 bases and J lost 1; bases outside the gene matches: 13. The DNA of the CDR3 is TGTGCCAGCAGCCCCGTTAAAGGAGCGGGGCGCACAGATACGCAGTATTTT. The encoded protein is CASSPVKGAGRTDTQYF.

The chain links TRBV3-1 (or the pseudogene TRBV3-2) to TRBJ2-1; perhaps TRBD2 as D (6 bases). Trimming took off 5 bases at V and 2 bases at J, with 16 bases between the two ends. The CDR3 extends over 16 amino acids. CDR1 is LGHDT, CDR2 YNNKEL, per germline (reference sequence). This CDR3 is CASSNVGGLTYNEQFF. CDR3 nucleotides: TGTGCCAGCAGCAACGTCGGGGGACTTACCTACAATGAGCAGTTCTTC.

In DNA, the CDR3 is TGCGCCAGCAGCTTGGATCTGGGGGCCGACACTGAAGCTTTCTTT. It is translated as CASSLDLGADTEAFF. The V gene is TRBV5-1, the J gene TRBJ1-1; D is possibly TRBD1 (6 bases). CDR1 is SGHRS and CDR2 is YFSETQ in the germline V gene. This CDR3 is built from 15 residues. The V end was cut by 0 bases, the J end by 3 bases, with 12 bases between.

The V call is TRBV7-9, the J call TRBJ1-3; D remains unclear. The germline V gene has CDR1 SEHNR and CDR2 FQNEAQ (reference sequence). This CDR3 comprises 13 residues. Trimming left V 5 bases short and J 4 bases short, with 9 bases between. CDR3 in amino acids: CASSHSPGNTIYF. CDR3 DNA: TGTGCCAGCAGCCATAGTCCCGGAAACACCATATATTTT.

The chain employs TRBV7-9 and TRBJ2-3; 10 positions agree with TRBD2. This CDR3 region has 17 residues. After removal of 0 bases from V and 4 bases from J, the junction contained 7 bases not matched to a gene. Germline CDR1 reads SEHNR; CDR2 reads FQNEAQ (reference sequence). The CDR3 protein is CASSLAGERGGPDTQYF. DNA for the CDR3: TGTGCCAGCAGCTTAGCCGGCGAGCGGGGGGGCCCAGATACGCAGTATTTT. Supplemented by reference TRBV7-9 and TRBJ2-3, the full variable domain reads DTGVSQNPRHKITKRGQNVTFRCDPISEHNRLYWYRQTLGQGPEFLTYFQNEAQLEKSRLLSDRFSAERPKGSFSTLEIQRTEQGDSAMYLCASSLAGERGGPDTQYFGPGTRLTVL.